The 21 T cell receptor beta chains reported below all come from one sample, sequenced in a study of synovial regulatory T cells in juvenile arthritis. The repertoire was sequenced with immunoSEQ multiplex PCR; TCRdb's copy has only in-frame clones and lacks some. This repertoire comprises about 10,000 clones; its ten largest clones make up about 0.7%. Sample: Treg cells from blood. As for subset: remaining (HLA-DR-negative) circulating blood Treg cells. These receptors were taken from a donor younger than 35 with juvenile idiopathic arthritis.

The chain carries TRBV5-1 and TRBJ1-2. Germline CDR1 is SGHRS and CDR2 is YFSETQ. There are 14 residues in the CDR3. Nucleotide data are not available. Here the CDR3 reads CASSLSGSRYGYTF.

The CDR3 loop is CASSRDGSNQPQHF. The chain carries TRBV5-1 and TRBJ1-5. Germline CDR1 and CDR2: SGHRS and YFSETQ. CDR3 length equals 14 residues. No DNA has been recorded.

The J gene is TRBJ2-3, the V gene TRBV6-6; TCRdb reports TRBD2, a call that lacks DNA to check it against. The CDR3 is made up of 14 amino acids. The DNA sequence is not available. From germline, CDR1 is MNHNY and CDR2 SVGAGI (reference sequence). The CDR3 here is CATLPGGGDDTQYF.

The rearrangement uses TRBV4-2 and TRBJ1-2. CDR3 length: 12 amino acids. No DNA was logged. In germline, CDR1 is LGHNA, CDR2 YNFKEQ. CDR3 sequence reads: CASSQVSRGYTF.

The chain's CDR3 is CASSQAGTGAANTGELFF. The chain couples TRBV4-3 to TRBJ2-2; as DNA is missing, the TRBD1 call by TCRdb cannot be tested. Germline CDR1 reads LGHNA; CDR2 reads YSLEER. This CDR3 is built from 18 residues. This entry has no DNA.

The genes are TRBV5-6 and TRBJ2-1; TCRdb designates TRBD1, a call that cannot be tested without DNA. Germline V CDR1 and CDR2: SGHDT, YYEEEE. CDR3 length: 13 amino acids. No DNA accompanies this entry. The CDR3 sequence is CASSRGIQDEQFF.

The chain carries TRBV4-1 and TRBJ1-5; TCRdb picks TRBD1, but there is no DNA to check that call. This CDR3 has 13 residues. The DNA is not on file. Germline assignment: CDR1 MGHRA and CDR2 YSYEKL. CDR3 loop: CASSQDPQQPQHF.

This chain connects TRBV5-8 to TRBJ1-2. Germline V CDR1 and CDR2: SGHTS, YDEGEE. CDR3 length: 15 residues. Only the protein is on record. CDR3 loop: CASSKWRGTDYGYTF.

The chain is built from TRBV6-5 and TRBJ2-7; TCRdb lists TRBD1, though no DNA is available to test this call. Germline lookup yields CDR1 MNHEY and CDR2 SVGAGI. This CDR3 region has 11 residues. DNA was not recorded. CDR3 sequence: CASSNSYEQYF.

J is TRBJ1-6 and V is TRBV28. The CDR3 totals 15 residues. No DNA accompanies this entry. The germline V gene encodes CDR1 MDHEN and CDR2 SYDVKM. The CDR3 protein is CASSLDRRGGSPLHF.

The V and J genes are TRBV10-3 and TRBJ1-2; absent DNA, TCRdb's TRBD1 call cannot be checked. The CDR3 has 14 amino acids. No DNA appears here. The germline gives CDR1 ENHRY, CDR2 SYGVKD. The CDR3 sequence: CAISPGQGYYGYTF.

CDR3 amino acids: CASSHDRSHSYEQYF. The rearrangement uses TRBV18 and TRBJ2-7; TCRdb's D gene call, TRBD1, goes unchecked for lack of DNA. Germline loops: CDR1 KGHSH, CDR2 LQKENI. CDR3 size: 15 residues. No DNA sequence was recorded. The full variable domain, its missing parts supplied by reference TRBV18 and TRBJ2-7, is NAGVMQNPRHLVRRRGQEARLRCSPMKGHSHVYWYRQLPEEGLKFMVYLQKENIIDESGMPKERFSAEFPKEGPSILRIQQVVRGDSAAYFCASSHDRSHSYEQYFGPGTRLTVT.

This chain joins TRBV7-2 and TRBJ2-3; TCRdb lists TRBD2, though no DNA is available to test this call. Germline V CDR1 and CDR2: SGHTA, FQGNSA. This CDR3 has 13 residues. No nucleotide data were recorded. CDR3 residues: CASSLGFSDTQYF. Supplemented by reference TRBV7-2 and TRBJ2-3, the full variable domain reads GAGVSQSPSNKVTEKGKDVELRCDPISGHTALYWYRQSLGQGLEFLIYFQGNSAPDKSGLPSDRFSAERTGGSVSTLTIQRTQQEDSAVYLCASSLGFSDTQYFGPGTRLTVL.

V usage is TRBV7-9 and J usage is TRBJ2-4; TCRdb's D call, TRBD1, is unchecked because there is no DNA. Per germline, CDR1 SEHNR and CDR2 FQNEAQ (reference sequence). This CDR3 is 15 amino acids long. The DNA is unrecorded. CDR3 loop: CASSLTGVAKNIQYF. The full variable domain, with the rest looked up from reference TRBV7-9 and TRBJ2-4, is DTGVSQNPRHKITKRGQNVTFRCDPISEHNRLYWYRQTLGQGPEFLTYFQNEAQLEKSRLLSDRFSAERPKGSFSTLEIQRTEQGDSAMYLCASSLTGVAKNIQYFGAGTRLSVL.

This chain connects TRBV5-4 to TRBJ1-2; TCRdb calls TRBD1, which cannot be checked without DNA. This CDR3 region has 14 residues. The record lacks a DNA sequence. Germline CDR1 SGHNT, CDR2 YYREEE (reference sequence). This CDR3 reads CASSLSTGYRGYTF.

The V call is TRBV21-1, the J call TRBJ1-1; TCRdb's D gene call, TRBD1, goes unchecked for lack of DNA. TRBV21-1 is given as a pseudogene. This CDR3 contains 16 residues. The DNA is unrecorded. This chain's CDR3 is CASSVRRQSMNTEAFF.

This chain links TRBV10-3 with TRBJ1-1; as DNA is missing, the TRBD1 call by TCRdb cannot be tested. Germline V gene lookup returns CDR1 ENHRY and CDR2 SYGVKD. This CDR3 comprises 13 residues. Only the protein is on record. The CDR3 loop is CAISHDRNTEAFF.

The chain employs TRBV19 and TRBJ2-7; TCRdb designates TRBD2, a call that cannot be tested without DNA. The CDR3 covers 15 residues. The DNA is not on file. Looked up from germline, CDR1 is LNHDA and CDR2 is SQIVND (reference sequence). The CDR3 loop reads CASSPIGRGAYEQYF.

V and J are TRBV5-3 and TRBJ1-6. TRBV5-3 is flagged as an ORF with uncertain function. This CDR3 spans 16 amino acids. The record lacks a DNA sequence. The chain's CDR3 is CARSPGTPEVDSPLHF.

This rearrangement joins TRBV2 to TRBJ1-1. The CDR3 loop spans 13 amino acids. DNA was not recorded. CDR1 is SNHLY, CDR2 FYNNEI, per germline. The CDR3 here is CASSEAGRDGAFF.

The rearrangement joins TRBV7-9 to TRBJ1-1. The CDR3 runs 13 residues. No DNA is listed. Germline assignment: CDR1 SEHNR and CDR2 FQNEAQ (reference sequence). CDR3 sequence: CASRGGVGTEAFF.